What follows are 18 T cell receptor beta chains derived from one specimen sequenced in a study of blood T cells in healthy people across ages. The second PCR ran roughly 6 to 11 cycles with a sample-barcoded 5' primer and J-beta primers. TCRdb re-called the 5' RACE reads with MiXCR, one entry per CDR3 protein. In the table there are about 1.8 million distinct CDR3 sequences, 40% to 55% of which are singletons. Source material: blood. These receptors all stem from a woman between 40 and 55 years old in good health.

The sample holds a few counts of this clonotype. J is TRBJ2-3 and V is TRBV20-1, with D possibly being TRBD1 (6 bases). Between the trimmed V and J ends, which lost 5 bases and 4 bases, there was a span of 13 bases. Germline V CDR1 and CDR2: DFQATT, SNEGSKA (reference sequence). The CDR3 is 13 amino acids. This CDR3 reads CSALDSASDTQYF. CDR3 coding DNA: TGCAGTGCTTTGGACAGCGCCTCAGATACGCAGTATTTT.

This clonotype occurred a few times. The chain links TRBV9 to TRBJ2-7, with 11 bases identical to TRBD2. The CDR3 runs 15 residues. V lost 3 bases to trimming and J lost 0 bases; unmatched junction nucleotides: 2. Germline assignment: CDR1 SGDLS and CDR2 YYNGEE. The CDR3, as DNA: TGTGCCAGCAGCGCCGGGACTAGCGGCTCCTACGAGCAGTACTTC. It is translated as CASSAGTSGSYEQYF.

A remark on this clonotype: An end of the junction does not agree with germline; a read error may underlie this. The CDR3 DNA is TGTGCCGGCAGCTTCGAGTGGGCAGGTGGGCAAGAGACCCAGTACTTC. Protein sequence: CAGSFEWAGGQETQYF. The chain combines TRBV5-5 with TRBJ2-5, with D hard to call. This CDR3 spans 16 amino acids. The germline V gene encodes CDR1 SGHKS and CDR2 YYEKEE (reference sequence).

This clonotype was observed at least ten times. This chain joins TRBV20-1 and TRBJ2-1; TRBD1 is a possible D gene (5 bases). The CDR3 is 12 residues long. Germline CDR1 DFQATT, CDR2 SNEGSKA (reference sequence). V dropped 6 bases and J dropped 4 bases, with 10 bases sitting between them. This CDR3 is CSAPDRYNEQFF. CDR3 bases: TGCAGTGCCCCTGACAGATACAATGAGCAGTTCTTC.

The chain employs TRBV2 and TRBJ2-5, with no clear D. The J call may be incorrect, as the DNA end agrees better with TRBJ2-7. Germline-derived CDR1 and CDR2 are SNHLY and FYNNEI. The CDR3 is 12 residues long. The CDR3 nucleotides are TGTGCCAGCAGTGTAGGTTTCTTCGAGCAGTACTTC. This encodes CASSVGFFEQYF.

This clonotype was detected a few times. V and J are TRBV25-1 and TRBJ2-3, with TRBD2 matching 7 bases. This CDR3 has 17 amino acids. V was clipped by 5 bases and J by 5 bases; unmatched bases: 16. Germline V gives CDR1 MGHDK, CDR2 SYGVNS. The CDR3 region is CASSHPPQRGQKDTQYF. In DNA, the CDR3 is TGTGCCAGCAGTCACCCCCCCCAGCGGGGTCAGAAAGATACGCAGTATTTT. The variable domain in full, completed from reference TRBV25-1 and TRBJ2-3, reads EADIYQTPRYLVIGTGKKITLECSQTMGHDKMYWYQQDPGMELHLIHYSYGVNSTEKGDLSSESTVSRIRTEHFPLTLESARPSHTSQYLCASSHPPQRGQKDTQYFGPGTRLTVL.

This clonotype was seen only once. V is TRBV5-1 and J is TRBJ2-1, with D possibly being TRBD1 or TRBD2 (5 bases each). The CDR3 length is 13 residues. The germline V gene has CDR1 SGHRS and CDR2 YFSETQ. Trimming removed 4 bases at V and 10 bases at J, with 15 bases between. In DNA, the CDR3 is TGCGCCAGCAGCCCCCGGGACCTCTTAGAGCAGTTCTTC. Residues: CASSPRDLLEQFF.

The rearrangement links TRBV24-1 to TRBJ1-2; D perhaps matches TRBD1 (5 bases). V was clipped by 4 bases and J by 8 bases, with 19 bases between them. Germline lookup yields CDR1 KGHDR and CDR2 SFDVKD. The CDR3 length is 15 residues. The CDR3 DNA sequence: TGTGCCACCAGTGACCATGGGACGCCGGGACTGGGCTACACCTTC. This encodes CATSDHGTPGLGYTF.

V is TRBV27 and J is TRBJ2-5; the D gene could be TRBD1 or TRBD2 (5 bases each). The CDR3 extends over 15 amino acids. Deletions cut 5 bases from V and 5 bases from J, with 18 bases between. Looked up from germline, CDR1 is MNHEY and CDR2 is SMNVEV (reference sequence). This CDR3 is CASSPGDRWEETQYF. CDR3 nucleotides: TGTGCCAGCAGTCCCGGGGACCGCTGGGAGGAGACCCAGTACTTC.

The J gene is TRBJ1-1, the V gene TRBV19, with D possibly TRBD1 on 5 matching bases. CDR1 and CDR2 from the germline V gene are LNHDA and SQIVND (reference sequence). The CDR3 sequence is 13 residues long. Trimming removed 7 bases from V and 6 bases from J, with 15 bases in between. The CDR3 nucleotides read TGTGCCAGTACTTCAGGGTTGAATGCTGAAGCTTTCTTT. This sequence encodes CASTSGLNAEAFF.

This chain joins TRBV3-1 and TRBJ2-5; D possibly corresponds to TRBD1 (5 bases). This CDR3 contains 14 residues. Germline loops: CDR1 LGHDT, CDR2 YNNKEL (reference sequence). V lost 8 bases and J 3 bases, leaving 16 bases between the germline ends. Written as DNA, the CDR3 is TGTGCCAGCGCCTCCTATGGGGCTGAAGAGACCCAGTACTTC. Translating it yields CASASYGAEETQYF.

The J gene is TRBJ2-7, the V gene TRBV27; 9 nucleotides agree with TRBD2. The CDR3 length is 16 residues. The germline gives CDR1 MNHEY, CDR2 SMNVEV (reference sequence). With 4 bases clipped from V and 3 bases from J, the junction kept 10 bases outside the gene matches. CDR3 region: CASSSPWRGGYYEQYF. The CDR3 region has the DNA TGTGCCAGCAGTTCCCCCTGGCGGGGGGGCTACTACGAGCAGTACTTC.

This clonotype has a handful of counts. V and J are TRBV20-1 and TRBJ2-5; 7 nucleotides match TRBD1. The length of the CDR3 is 15 residues. V shed 0 bases and J 5 bases; nucleotides not matched to a gene: 9. Germline assignment: CDR1 DFQATT and CDR2 SNEGSKA (reference sequence). The CDR3 DNA follows: TGCAGTGCTAGAGATCAAAGGGGACAGATGGAGACCCAGTACTTC. It translates to CSARDQRGQMETQYF.

A remark on this clonotype: The junction departs from germline at one end; a sequencing error may be responsible. V and J are TRBV12-3 or TRBV12-4 and TRBJ1-2, with 10 bases lining up with TRBD1. The CDR3 is 16 amino acids. The CDR3 DNA reads as TGTGCCGGCAGCCCCGATGGGGACAGGGGATTCTATGGCTACACCTTC. Translation: CAGSPDGDRGFYGYTF.

The CDR3 sequence: CASSPSGGRIYNEQFF. The CDR3 region has the DNA TGTGCCAGCAGTCCTAGCGGGGGGCGGATATACAATGAGCAGTTCTTC. V usage is TRBV2 and J usage is TRBJ2-1; TRBD2 aligns across 11 bases. The CDR3 is 16 residues long. Germline V lookup: CDR1 SNHLY, CDR2 FYNNEI. The junction had 7 bases not matched to a gene; V was cut back by 5 bases and J by 4 bases.

Concerning this clonotype itself: A much bigger clone sits one base away, suggesting this may be a read error. The chain combines TRBV6-5 with TRBJ2-7; 9 bases match TRBD1. After removal of 6 bases from V and 3 bases from J, the junction contained 6 bases not matched to a gene. Germline V CDR1 and CDR2: MNHEY, SVGAGI. The CDR3 is made up of 14 amino acids. The CDR3 DNA follows: TGTGCCAGCAGGTCCGGGACAGGGTTCTACGAGCAGTACTTC. Its translation is CASRSGTGFYEQYF.

This clonotype was observed a few times. The CDR3 DNA reads TGTGCCAGCAGCTCACCGAGGACAGGGGGCATTGGAGCGGGCGAGCAGTACTTC. It is translated as CASSSPRTGGIGAGEQYF. The chain carries TRBV7-9 and TRBJ2-7, with 11 bases identical to TRBD1. The germline gives CDR1 SEHNR, CDR2 FQNEAQ (reference sequence). CDR3 length: 18 residues. J lost 6 bases, V lost 4 bases, and 17 bases had no gene match. Variable domain in full (rest from reference TRBV7-9 and TRBJ2-7): DTGVSQNPRHKITKRGQNVTFRCDPISEHNRLYWYRQTLGQGPEFLTYFQNEAQLEKSRLLSDRFSAERPKGSFSTLEIQRTEQGDSAMYLCASSSPRTGGIGAGEQYFGPGTRLTVT.

The chain uses TRBV7-9 and TRBJ1-2; D not resolved. Germline V CDR1 and CDR2: SEHNR, FQNEAQ (reference sequence). CDR3 size: 14 residues. V was cut by 5 bases and J by 0 bases, with 10 bases left in between. The CDR3 region has the DNA TGTGCCAGCAGCAATGGTGGAACTAACTATGGCTACACCTTC. Amino acids: CASSNGGTNYGYTF. Together with reference TRBV7-9 and TRBJ1-2, the CDR3 gives the full variable domain: DTGVSQNPRHKITKRGQNVTFRCDPISEHNRLYWYRQTLGQGPEFLTYFQNEAQLEKSRLLSDRFSAERPKGSFSTLEIQRTEQGDSAMYLCASSNGGTNYGYTFGSGTRLTVV.